Detailed here is one T cell receptor (beta chain). Assay: immunoSEQ multiplex PCR; the TCRdb copy retains only in-frame clones and omits some. In the table there are some 220,000 clones, 80% to 90% of which are singletons. Germline CDR1 is SEHNR and CDR2 is FQNEAQ (reference sequence). The length of the CDR3 is 16 residues. J was trimmed by 12 bases and V by 5 bases; bases with no gene match: 15. This sample is part of a study of blood T cell repertoires in COVID-19. Sequenced material: PBMCs or T cells enriched from blood (not recorded which). The receptor was derived from a young woman in a cohort exposed to, infected with or recovered from COVID-19 (not recorded which). This chain connects TRBV7-9 to TRBJ2-1, with 11 nucleotides matching TRBD1. CDR3: CASSALPGQGAKRQFF. DNA of the CDR3: TGTGCCAGCAGCGCTCTACCAGGACAGGGGGCGAAAAGGCAGTTCTTC.